This T cell receptor beta chain was identified in a study of T cell changes during pregnancy in multiple sclerosis. Profiling relied on immunoSEQ multiplex PCR, and the TCRdb table lists in-frame clones only, not all of them. The sample comprises about 41,000 clones, approximately 90% of which are singletons, and approximately 0.64% rests with the top ten. The CDR3 is 15 amino acids. Germline V gives CDR1 SEHNR, CDR2 FQNEAQ (reference sequence). The V segment lost 3 bases and the J segment 3 bases; nucleotides outside the gene matches: 4. The receptor comes from a female donor with multiple sclerosis, enrolled in a pregnancy study. This sequence joins TRBV7-9 and TRBJ1-3, with 8 bases matching TRBD1. Sequenced material: CD4+ T cells from peripheral blood mononuclear cells, taken in the first trimester of pregnancy. CDR3 DNA: TGTGCCAGCAGCTTGTTACAGGGGGGTGGAAACACCATATATTTT. Its protein product is CASSLLQGGGNTIYF.